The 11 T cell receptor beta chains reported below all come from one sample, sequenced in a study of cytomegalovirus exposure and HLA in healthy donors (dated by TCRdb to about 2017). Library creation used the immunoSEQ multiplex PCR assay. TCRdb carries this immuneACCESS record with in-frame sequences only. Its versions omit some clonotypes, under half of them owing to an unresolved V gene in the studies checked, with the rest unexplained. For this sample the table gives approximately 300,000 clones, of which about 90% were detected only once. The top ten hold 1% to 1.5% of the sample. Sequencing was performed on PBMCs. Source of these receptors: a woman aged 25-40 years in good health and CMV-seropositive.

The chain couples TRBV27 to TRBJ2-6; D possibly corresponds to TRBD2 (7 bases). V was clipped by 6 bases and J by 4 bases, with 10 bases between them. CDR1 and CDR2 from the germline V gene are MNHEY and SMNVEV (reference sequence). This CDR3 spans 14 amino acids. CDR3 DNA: TGTGCCAGCAGCGCGGGGGCCGGGGCCAACGTCCTGACTTTC. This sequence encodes CASSAGAGANVLTF.

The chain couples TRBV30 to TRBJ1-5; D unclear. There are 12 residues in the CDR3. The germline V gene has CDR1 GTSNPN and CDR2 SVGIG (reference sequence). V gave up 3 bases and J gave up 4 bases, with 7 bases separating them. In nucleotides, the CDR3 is TGTGCCTGGAGCGAGTTAAATCAGCCCCAGCATTTT. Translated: CAWSELNQPQHF.

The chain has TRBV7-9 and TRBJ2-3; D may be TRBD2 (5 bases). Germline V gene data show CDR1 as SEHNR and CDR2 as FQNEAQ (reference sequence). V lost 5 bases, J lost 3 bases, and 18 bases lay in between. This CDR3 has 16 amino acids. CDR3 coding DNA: TGTGCCAGCAGCCCCAGGATGGGAGTAGAAACAGATACGCAGTATTTT. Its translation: CASSPRMGVETDTQYF. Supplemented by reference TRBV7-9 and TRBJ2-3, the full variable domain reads DTGVSQNPRHKITKRGQNVTFRCDPISEHNRLYWYRQTLGQGPEFLTYFQNEAQLEKSRLLSDRFSAERPKGSFSTLEIQRTEQGDSAMYLCASSPRMGVETDTQYFGPGTRLTVL.

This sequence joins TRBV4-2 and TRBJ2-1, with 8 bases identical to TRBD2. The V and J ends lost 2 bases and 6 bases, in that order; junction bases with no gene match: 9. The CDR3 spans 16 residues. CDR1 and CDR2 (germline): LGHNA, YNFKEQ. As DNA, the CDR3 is TGTGCCAGCAGCCAAACAAAGGGACTAGGGCTCAATGAGCAGTTCTTC. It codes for CASSQTKGLGLNEQFF.

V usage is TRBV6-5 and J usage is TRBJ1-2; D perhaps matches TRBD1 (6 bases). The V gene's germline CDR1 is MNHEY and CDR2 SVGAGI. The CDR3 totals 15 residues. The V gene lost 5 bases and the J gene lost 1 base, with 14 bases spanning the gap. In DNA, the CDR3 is TGTGCCAGCAGTCCTACGGGGGGCCTTAACTATGGCTACACCTTC. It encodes CASSPTGGLNYGYTF.

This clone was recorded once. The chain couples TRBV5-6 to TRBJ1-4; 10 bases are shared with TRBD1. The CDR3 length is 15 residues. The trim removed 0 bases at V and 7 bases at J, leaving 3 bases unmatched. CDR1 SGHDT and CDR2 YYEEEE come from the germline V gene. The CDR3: CASSLAGDRGEKLFF. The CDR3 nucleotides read TGTGCCAGCAGCTTGGCTGGGGACAGGGGTGAAAAACTGTTTTTT.

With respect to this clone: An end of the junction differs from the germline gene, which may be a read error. CDR3 DNA: TGTGCCAGCAGTTTCGGACTAGCGGGGCTTCCTGAGGTCTTC. Amino acid sequence: CASSFGLAGLPEVF. This chain connects TRBV27 to TRBJ2-1, with 12 bases lining up with TRBD2. The CDR3 is made up of 14 amino acids. In germline, CDR1 is MNHEY, CDR2 SMNVEV (reference sequence).

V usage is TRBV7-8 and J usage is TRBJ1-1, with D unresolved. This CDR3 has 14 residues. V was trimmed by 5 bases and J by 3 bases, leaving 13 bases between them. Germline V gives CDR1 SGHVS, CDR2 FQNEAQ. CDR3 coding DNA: TGTGCCAGCAGCCCGGGGTTTGTGGACACTGAAGCTTTCTTT. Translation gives CASSPGFVDTEAFF.

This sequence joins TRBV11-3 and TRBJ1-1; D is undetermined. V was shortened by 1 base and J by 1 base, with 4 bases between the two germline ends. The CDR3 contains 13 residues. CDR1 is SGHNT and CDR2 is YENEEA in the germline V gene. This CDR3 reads CASSLAPNTEAFF. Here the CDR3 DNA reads TGTGCCAGCAGCTTAGCTCCGAACACTGAAGCTTTCTTT.

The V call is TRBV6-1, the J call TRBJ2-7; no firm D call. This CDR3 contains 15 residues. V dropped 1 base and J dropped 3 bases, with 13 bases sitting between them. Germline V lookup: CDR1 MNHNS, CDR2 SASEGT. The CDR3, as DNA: TGTGCCAGCAGTGAAGAAGGTAGAGTCGGCTACGAGCAGTACTTC. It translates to CASSEEGRVGYEQYF.

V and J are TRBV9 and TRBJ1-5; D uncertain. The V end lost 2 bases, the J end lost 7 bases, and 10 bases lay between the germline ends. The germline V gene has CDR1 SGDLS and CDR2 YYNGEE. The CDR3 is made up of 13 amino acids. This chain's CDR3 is CASSVAGGQPQHF. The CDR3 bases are TGTGCCAGCAGCGTGGCAGGAGGGCAGCCCCAGCATTTT.